This entry features one T cell receptor (beta chain) sequence. Produced via immunoSEQ multiplex PCR; TCRdb's table is partial and in-frame only. The sample has about 140,000 clones; around four fifths are singletons. Germline V gene sequence: CDR1 MNHEY, CDR2 SVGAGI. This CDR3 is built from 15 residues. Trimming pared 4 bases from V and 9 bases from J, leaving 21 bases between. The data are from a study of blood T cell repertoires in COVID-19. Study background: T cells, B-cell-depleted T cells, or PBMCs supplied cDNA or gDNA.

Sequencing input: PBMCs or T cells enriched from blood (not recorded which). This clonotype was obtained from a woman aged 40 to 50 who had recovered from COVID-19. The genes are TRBV6-5 and TRBJ2-5; tentative D call: TRBD2 (5 bases). The CDR3 reads CASSFLASSPLPQYF. The CDR3 DNA is TGTGCCAGCAGTTTCCTTGCTAGCAGCCCCCTCCCCCAGTACTTC.